A single sample is the source of the 32 T cell receptor beta chains below, sequenced in a study of blood T cell repertoires in COVID-19. Here immunoSEQ multiplex PCR was the method, and the copy in TCRdb shows in-frame clones only, minus some. The top ten hold roughly 2.3% of the sample, which has some 200,000 clones, about 80% seen once. Sequencing was carried out using peripheral blood. These receptor sequences come from a woman aged 55 to 70 with acute or convalescent COVID-19.

The chain uses TRBV5-5 and TRBJ1-2; D remains unclear. Trimming removed 4 bases at V and 1 base at J, with 11 bases between. Per germline, CDR1 SGHKS and CDR2 YYEKEE (reference sequence). The CDR3 has 14 residues. The CDR3 loop is CASSPDIVNYGYTF. In nucleotides, the CDR3 is TGTGCCAGCAGCCCCGACATTGTTAACTATGGCTACACCTTC.

J is TRBJ1-1 and V is TRBV2; D possibly corresponds to TRBD1 (6 bases). The germline V gene has CDR1 SNHLY and CDR2 FYNNEI. The CDR3 loop spans 15 amino acids. The ends were cut back, 5 bases at V and 0 bases at J, with 13 bases in the middle. CDR3 sequence (DNA): TGTGCCAGCAGTCCGAGGACAGCTTTGAACACTGAAGCTTTCTTT. Its protein product is CASSPRTALNTEAFF.

This rearrangement joins TRBV5-6 to TRBJ2-2, with 7 nucleotides matching TRBD2. With V trimmed by 4 bases and J by 4 bases, 7 bases remained unmatched. Per the germline V gene, CDR1 is SGHDT and CDR2 is YYEEEE. This CDR3 has 15 amino acids. The CDR3 region is CASSRRGRLTGELFF. In nucleotides, the CDR3 is TGTGCCAGCAGCCGGCGGGGGAGACTCACCGGGGAGCTGTTTTTT. Together with reference TRBV5-6 and TRBJ2-2, the CDR3 gives the full variable domain: DAGVTQSPTHLIKTRGQQVTLRCSPKSGHDTVSWYQQALGQGPQFIFQYYEEEERQRGNFPDRFSGHQFPNYSSELNVNALLLGDSALYLCASSRRGRLTGELFFGEGSRLTVL.

This chain joins TRBV4-1 and TRBJ2-3; 9 bases are a match to TRBD2. The CDR3 extends over 21 amino acids. Germline CDR1 MGHRA, CDR2 YSYEKL. Trimming cost V 0 bases and J 2 bases; bases outside gene matches: 18. CDR3 nucleotide sequence: TGCGCCAGCAGCCAAGAGAGGGGGTCTGTCCTAGCGGGGATAACCACAGATACGCAGTATTTT. It codes for CASSQERGSVLAGITTDTQYF.

This clone was counted a few times. The chain couples TRBV18 to TRBJ2-7, with 14 positions matching TRBD2. This CDR3 is built from 17 residues. After removal of 2 bases from V and 3 bases from J, the junction contained 6 bases not matched to a gene. Germline-derived CDR1 and CDR2 are KGHSH and LQKENI. The CDR3 nucleotides read TGTGCCAGCTCACCAAGGACTAGCGGGGGGTCGGGCTACGAGCAGTACTTC. It codes for CASSPRTSGGSGYEQYF.

The V and J genes are TRBV30 and TRBJ2-7; 8 bases fit TRBD2. The junction had 1 base not matched to a gene; V was cut back by 0 bases and J by 0 bases. CDR3 length: 14 residues. Germline values: CDR1 GTSNPN, CDR2 SVGIG (reference sequence). DNA of the CDR3: TGTGCCTGGAGTGTGACTAGCGCCTCCTACGAGCAGTACTTC. This gives the protein CAWSVTSASYEQYF.

This chain links TRBV6-5 with TRBJ1-2, with D uncertain. Germline V gene data show CDR1 as MNHEY and CDR2 as SVGAGI. With 7 bases removed from V and 1 base from J, the gap between germline ends came to 10 bases. CDR3 length equals 13 residues. Here the CDR3 reads CASNQAGNYGYTF. CDR3 nucleotide sequence: TGTGCCAGCAACCAGGCCGGTAACTATGGCTACACCTTC.

The V and J genes are TRBV14 and TRBJ1-1; TRBD1 is a possible D gene (5 bases). CDR3 size: 15 residues. Trimming removed 6 bases at V and 1 base at J, with 15 bases between. Germline V gene sequence: CDR1 SGHDN, CDR2 FVKESK. Written as DNA, the CDR3 is TGTGCCAGCAGTAGATTTGACAGAGCGAACACTGAAGCTTTCTTT. Encoded protein: CASSRFDRANTEAFF.

This sequence joins TRBV7-9 and TRBJ1-2; D gene unclear. V dropped 0 bases and J dropped 8 bases, with 13 bases sitting between them. The CDR3 has 14 amino acids. From germline, CDR1 is SEHNR and CDR2 FQNEAQ (reference sequence). This CDR3 is CASSLAETAGGYTF. CDR3 DNA sequence: TGTGCCAGCAGCTTAGCGGAGACCGCCGGGGGCTACACCTTC. The full variable domain, in which reference TRBV7-9 and TRBJ1-2 provide the parts outside the CDR3, is DTGVSQNPRHKITKRGQNVTFRCDPISEHNRLYWYRQTLGQGPEFLTYFQNEAQLEKSRLLSDRFSAERPKGSFSTLEIQRTEQGDSAMYLCASSLAETAGGYTFGSGTRLTVV.

The chain joins TRBV6-6 to TRBJ1-5; the D is unclear. Germline lookup yields CDR1 MNHNY and CDR2 SVGAGI (reference sequence). The CDR3 spans 15 residues. V was clipped by 0 bases and J by 8 bases, with 14 bases between them. The CDR3 sequence is CASSYSAGSIEPQHF. The CDR3 DNA follows: TGTGCCAGCAGTTACTCGGCAGGTTCCATTGAGCCCCAGCATTTT.

The V gene is TRBV19, the J gene TRBJ1-2; 8 positions agree with TRBD1. V was clipped by 4 bases and J by 4 bases; unmatched bases: 8. The CDR3 consists of 15 residues. Germline-derived CDR1 and CDR2 are LNHDA and SQIVND (reference sequence). CDR3 residues: CASSTQTGVGYGYTF. CDR3 nucleotide sequence: TGTGCCAGTAGTACTCAGACAGGGGTTGGCTATGGCTACACCTTC.

The V and J genes are TRBV3-1 (or the pseudogene TRBV3-2) and TRBJ1-3, with D perhaps matching TRBD1 (5 bases). Per the germline V gene, CDR1 is LGHDT and CDR2 is YNNKEL (reference sequence). The CDR3 extends over 15 amino acids. V lost 1 base, J lost 6 bases, and 13 bases lay in between. The CDR3 DNA is TGTGCCAGCAGCCAAGCGTCAGGGCTTGAAAACACCATATATTTT. This encodes CASSQASGLENTIYF.

V is TRBV20-1 and J is TRBJ2-1; D is ambiguous. Germline V gene data show CDR1 as DFQATT and CDR2 as SNEGSKA (reference sequence). This CDR3 is 11 amino acids long. V was trimmed by 6 bases and J by 6 bases, leaving 9 bases between them. The CDR3 protein is CSAKYGNEQFF. As DNA, the CDR3 is TGCAGTGCGAAGTACGGCAATGAGCAGTTCTTC.

This clone has more than one count but fewer than ten. The chain joins TRBV5-4 to TRBJ1-2; 8 bases agree with TRBD1. Germline CDR1 SGHNT, CDR2 YYREEE (reference sequence). The junction had 4 bases not matched to a gene; V was cut back by 4 bases and J by 8 bases. This CDR3 has 12 amino acids. CDR3 loop: CASSGRGLGYTF. The CDR3 nucleotides read TGTGCCAGCAGCGGCAGGGGGCTCGGCTACACCTTC.

The rearrangement uses TRBV6-2 or TRBV6-3 and TRBJ2-5, with 7 bases identical to TRBD2. Germline V CDR1 and CDR2: MNHEY, SVGEGT. CDR3 size: 18 residues. V lost 4 bases and J lost 4; bases outside the gene matches: 18. As DNA, the CDR3 is TGTGCCAGCAGTTGGCCCCCCTGGGGGGGGGTCAACCCAGAGACCCAGTACTTC. Translation: CASSWPPWGGVNPETQYF.

The chain combines TRBV7-2 with TRBJ1-6; D possibly corresponds to TRBD1 (5 bases). Looked up from germline, CDR1 is SGHTA and CDR2 is FQGNSA. V lost 4 bases to trimming and J lost 8 bases, with 12 bases between them. The CDR3 spans 14 residues. Here the CDR3 DNA reads TGTGCCAGCAGCTACGGACAAACCCATTCACCCCTCCACTTT. Translating it yields CASSYGQTHSPLHF.

This clone was counted between two and nine times. The chain uses TRBV6-1 and TRBJ1-3; no reliable D call. The CDR3 runs 16 residues. Between the trimmed V and J ends, which lost 3 bases and 4 bases, there was a span of 16 bases. Per germline, CDR1 MNHNS and CDR2 SASEGT. DNA of the CDR3: TGTGCCAGCAGTGATCATATTACGACGACAGGAAACACCATATATTTT. Translation gives CASSDHITTTGNTIYF.

This chain links TRBV4-2 with TRBJ1-2; unclear D gene. Between the trimmed V and J ends, which lost 0 bases and 2 bases, there was a span of 4 bases. The CDR3 has 13 residues. Germline values: CDR1 LGHNA, CDR2 YNFKEQ. The CDR3 coding sequence is TGTGCCAGCAGCCAAGACAGGAACTATGGCTACACCTTC. Protein: CASSQDRNYGYTF.

This clone was detected once. V and J are TRBV7-3 and TRBJ1-4; TRBD1 matches at 7 bases. CDR3 length: 16 amino acids. Germline CDR1 reads SGHTA; CDR2 reads FQGTGA. V shed 7 bases and J 4 bases; nucleotides not matched to a gene: 12. The CDR3 DNA reads as TGTGCCAGCACCTATGGACAGGAGTCTTTTAATGAAAAACTGTTTTTT. Translation: CASTYGQESFNEKLFF.

V is TRBV28 and J is TRBJ1-4, with a possible D match to TRBD1 (5 bases). The germline V and J ends were trimmed by 8 bases and 4 bases, with 11 bases remaining between them. The CDR3 runs 13 residues. Germline CDR1 MDHEN, CDR2 SYDVKM. CDR3 residues: CASVRDFNEKLFF. The CDR3 DNA reads TGTGCCAGCGTCCGGGACTTTAATGAAAAACTGTTTTTT.

The rearrangement joins TRBV11-2 to TRBJ2-3; D perhaps matches TRBD2 (7 bases). The V and J ends lost 2 bases and 1 base respectively, with 16 bases between them. The CDR3 extends over 17 amino acids. Germline CDR1 SGHAT, CDR2 FQNNGV. This chain's CDR3 is CASSLWVGGRGTDTQYF. DNA for the CDR3: TGTGCCAGCAGCTTATGGGTCGGGGGGCGAGGCACAGATACGCAGTATTTT.

The chain has TRBV6-5 and TRBJ1-2, with D perhaps TRBD1 (6 bases). The CDR3 length is 13 residues. The germline V gene has CDR1 MNHEY and CDR2 SVGAGI. Trimming pared 5 bases from V and 8 bases from J, leaving 15 bases between. DNA of the CDR3: TGTGCCAGCAGTCCCCGATGGGGACAAGGCTACACCTTC. Translation gives CASSPRWGQGYTF.

This clone was seen only once. This chain links TRBV29-1 with TRBJ2-5, with D possibly being TRBD2 (6 bases). Germline V gives CDR1 SQVTM, CDR2 ANQGSEA. V lost 4 bases to trimming and J lost 4 bases, with 10 bases between them. The CDR3 runs to 12 residues. CDR3 nucleotides: TGCAGCGTTGTATTGGGGGGAGAGACCCAGTACTTC. Its translation is CSVVLGGETQYF. The complete variable domain, with remaining parts taken from reference TRBV29-1 and TRBJ2-5, reads SAVISQKPSRDICQRGTSLTIQCQVDSQVTMMFWYRQQPGQSLTLIATANQGSEATYESGFVIDKFPISRPNLTFSTLTVSNMSPEDSSIYLCSVVLGGETQYFGPGTRLLVL.

The chain uses TRBV19 and TRBJ2-3; maybe TRBD1 (5 bases). The CDR3 consists of 14 residues. Trimming removed 6 bases from V and 2 bases from J, with 12 bases in between. The germline V gene encodes CDR1 LNHDA and CDR2 SQIVND (reference sequence). CDR3 sequence reads: CASRGVILTDTQYF. The CDR3 nucleotides are TGTGCCAGTAGAGGGGTGATCCTCACAGATACGCAGTATTTT.

The rearrangement links TRBV4-2 to TRBJ2-1; 16 bases agree with TRBD2. V was pared by 3 bases and J by 9 bases, with 8 bases of the junction left unmatched. Germline V gene sequence: CDR1 LGHNA, CDR2 YNFKEQ. The CDR3 length is 17 residues. The CDR3 sequence is CASSQGLAGGPKSEQFF. CDR3 nucleotide sequence: TGTGCCAGCAGCCAGGGACTAGCGGGGGGGCCCAAGAGTGAGCAGTTCTTC.

The chain links TRBV10-3 to TRBJ2-2; TRBD2 aligns across 12 bases. Germline V gives CDR1 ENHRY, CDR2 SYGVKD. With V trimmed by 9 bases and J by 0 bases, 5 bases remained unmatched. The CDR3 consists of 16 residues. Here the CDR3 reads CAIRTSGDPNTGELFF. For the CDR3, the DNA is TGTGCCATTAGGACTAGCGGGGACCCGAACACCGGGGAGCTGTTTTTT.

V usage is TRBV30 and J usage is TRBJ1-2; D is ambiguous. Trimming removed 3 bases at V and 5 bases at J, with 19 bases between. CDR1 and CDR2 from the germline V gene are GTSNPN and SVGIG (reference sequence). CDR3 length: 15 residues. CDR3 nucleotide sequence: TGTGCCTGGAGAGACCGGGATCAAAATCGGTATGGCTACACCTTC. Its translation is CAWRDRDQNRYGYTF.

This rearrangement joins TRBV6-5 to TRBJ2-7, with a tentative D call TRBD1 (6 bases). The CDR3 extends over 13 amino acids. Germline V gives CDR1 MNHEY, CDR2 SVGAGI. Deletions cut 8 bases from V and 6 bases from J, with 17 bases between. CDR3 coding DNA: TGTGCCAGCTCCCAGGGGATCTTCTCCGAGCAGTACTTC. Protein: CASSQGIFSEQYF.

V gene TRBV19 combines with J gene TRBJ2-2; TRBD1 agrees at 11 bases. The ends lost 6 bases at V and 5 bases at J; junction bases unmatched: 5. The CDR3 is 15 residues long. CDR1 is LNHDA and CDR2 is SQIVND in the germline V gene (reference sequence). This CDR3 is CASRPDRGRTGELFF. DNA of the CDR3: TGTGCCAGTAGGCCGGACAGGGGGCGTACCGGGGAGCTGTTTTTT.

Only a few counts were recorded for this clone. The rearrangement uses TRBV27 and TRBJ2-3, with D uncertain. Trimming removed 8 bases at V and 5 bases at J, with 5 bases between. The CDR3 covers 10 residues. CDR1 and CDR2 from the germline V gene are MNHEY and SMNVEV (reference sequence). CDR3 nucleotides: TGTGCCAGCGCCGGAGATACGCAGTATTTT. This gives the protein CASAGDTQYF.

The chain couples TRBV19 to TRBJ1-2; D is undetermined. The ends were cut back, 4 bases at V and 7 bases at J, with 10 bases in the middle. Germline V lookup: CDR1 LNHDA, CDR2 SQIVND (reference sequence). The CDR3 extends over 12 amino acids. In nucleotides, the CDR3 is TGTGCCAGTAGTAGCGGGGTCGGTGGCTACACCTTC. Translation gives CASSSGVGGYTF.

The chain has TRBV4-1 and TRBJ2-7; 10 positions match TRBD2. CDR3 size: 15 residues. Looked up from germline, CDR1 is MGHRA and CDR2 is YSYEKL. V trimming: 2 bases; J trimming: 2 bases; junction bases outside the gene matches: 3. CDR3 sequence reads: CASSQKLAGPYEQYF. The CDR3 DNA follows: TGCGCCAGCAGCCAAAAACTAGCGGGGCCCTACGAGCAGTACTTC.